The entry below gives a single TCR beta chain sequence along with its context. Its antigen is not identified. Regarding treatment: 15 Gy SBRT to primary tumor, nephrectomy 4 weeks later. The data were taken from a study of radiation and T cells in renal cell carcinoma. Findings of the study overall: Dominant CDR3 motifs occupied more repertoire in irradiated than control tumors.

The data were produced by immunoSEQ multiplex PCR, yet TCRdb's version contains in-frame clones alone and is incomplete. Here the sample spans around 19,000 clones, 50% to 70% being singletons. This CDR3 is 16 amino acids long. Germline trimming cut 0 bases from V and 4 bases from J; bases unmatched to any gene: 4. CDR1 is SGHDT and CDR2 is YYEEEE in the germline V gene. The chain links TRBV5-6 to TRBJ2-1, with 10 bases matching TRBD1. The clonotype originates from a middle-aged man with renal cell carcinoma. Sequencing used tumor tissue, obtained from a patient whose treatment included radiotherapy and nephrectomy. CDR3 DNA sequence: TGTGCCAGCAGCTTGGCCCGGGACAGGGGATACAATGAGCAGTTCTTC. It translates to CASSLARDRGYNEQFF.